These 27 T cell receptor beta chains were all obtained from the same sample, sequenced in a study of blood T cells in healthy people across ages. A second PCR, run for about 7 to 11 cycles, used a sample-barcoded 5' primer plus a J-beta primer mix. TCRdb reprocessed the 5' RACE reads with MiXCR, giving one entry per CDR3 protein. The repertoire holds 700,000 to 850,000 distinct CDR3 sequences, with approximately 35% as singletons. The sequencing sample was made of blood. Receptors were obtained from a young man in good health.

This clonotype was recorded at least ten times. The rearrangement joins TRBV4-2 to TRBJ1-4; no reliable D call. The CDR3 sequence is 16 residues long. Between the trimmed V and J ends, which lost 0 bases and 0 bases, there was a span of 8 bases. Germline-derived CDR1 and CDR2 are LGHNA and YNFKEQ. CDR3 sequence reads: CASSQDPQATNEKLFF. CDR3 in DNA: TGTGCCAGCAGCCAAGATCCTCAAGCAACTAATGAAAAACTGTTTTTT.

The V call is TRBV11-2, the J call TRBJ2-7, with D possibly TRBD2 on 6 matching bases. V lost 5 bases, J lost 9 bases, and 20 bases lay in between. The CDR3 has 14 residues. Germline lookup yields CDR1 SGHAT and CDR2 FQNNGV. The CDR3: CASSPYPTAGGQYF. The CDR3 region has the DNA TGTGCCAGCAGCCCATACCCCACAGCGGGCGGGCAGTACTTC.

A few counts support this clonotype. This chain uses TRBV20-1 with TRBJ2-3, with 10 bases aligning to TRBD1. Looked up from germline, CDR1 is DFQATT and CDR2 is SNEGSKA (reference sequence). Germline trimming cut 3 bases from V and 2 bases from J; bases unmatched to any gene: 5. The CDR3 covers 15 residues. The CDR3 sequence is CSASQGTGATDTQYF. The CDR3 DNA reads TGCAGTGCTAGCCAAGGGACAGGGGCCACAGATACGCAGTATTTT.

A single count supports this clonotype. The chain employs TRBV21-1 and TRBJ1-4; the table's D call of TRBD1 was not tested on the DNA. TRBV21-1 is a documented pseudogene. The CDR3 runs 15 residues. CDR3 amino acids: CASSVQGMGGEKLFF. DNA for the CDR3: TGTGCCAGCAGCGTACAGGGAATGGGGGGTGAAAAACTGTTTTTT.

This chain uses TRBV29-1 with TRBJ2-7; no clear D. This CDR3 region has 12 residues. V was shortened by 5 bases and J by 4 bases, with 12 bases between the two germline ends. Germline V lookup: CDR1 SQVTM, CDR2 ANQGSEA. The CDR3 nucleotides read TGCAGCGTTTCCCTGACATATTACGAGCAGTACTTC. The encoded protein is CSVSLTYYEQYF.

The sample holds a few counts of this clonotype. The rearrangement uses TRBV6-5 and TRBJ2-5, with D possibly TRBD1 on 6 matching bases. CDR3 length: 13 amino acids. Germline V gene lookup returns CDR1 MNHEY and CDR2 SVGAGI. Trimming removed 10 bases from V and 5 bases from J, with 17 bases in between. The CDR3, as DNA: TGTGCCACCCGAGCCCCAGGGGTGGAGACCCAGTACTTC. This translates into CATRAPGVETQYF.

This clonotype was detected many times. The V and J genes are TRBV20-1 and TRBJ2-1; D unclear. Trimming shortened V by 3 bases and J by 7 bases, and 10 bases separated the two germline ends. This CDR3 region has 12 residues. CDR1 and CDR2 from the germline V gene are DFQATT and SNEGSKA (reference sequence). The CDR3 nucleotides read TGCAGTGCTAGCCCTCTGGGAAATGAGCAGTTCTTC. It translates to CSASPLGNEQFF.

This clonotype was detected only a few times. The rearrangement uses TRBV7-9 and TRBJ1-2; maybe TRBD1 (5 bases). Trimming left V 3 bases short and J 4 bases short, with 18 bases between. Germline CDR1 reads SEHNR; CDR2 reads FQNEAQ (reference sequence). This CDR3 is 16 amino acids long. The CDR3 spells CASSFGGVSPGYGYTF. CDR3 DNA: TGTGCCAGCAGCTTCGGAGGGGTTAGTCCGGGCTATGGCTACACCTTC.

The chain couples TRBV20-1 to TRBJ1-1; the D is unclear. Trimming left V 3 bases short and J 0 bases short, with 11 bases between. The CDR3 has 14 residues. Germline lookup yields CDR1 DFQATT and CDR2 SNEGSKA (reference sequence). The CDR3 sequence is CSASRLFLNTEAFF. CDR3 coding DNA: TGCAGTGCTAGCCGACTGTTCCTGAACACTGAAGCTTTCTTT.

CDR3 nucleotides: TGTGCCAGCAGTTTGCTTTTGAGCTCCTACGAGCAGTACTTC. Residues: CASSLLLSSYEQYF. The V gene is TRBV12-3 or TRBV12-4, the J gene TRBJ2-7; D ambiguous. Trimming pared 3 bases from V and 0 bases from J, leaving 9 bases between. The CDR3 runs 14 residues.

This chain links TRBV7-3 with TRBJ2-6, with D perhaps matching TRBD1 (5 bases). Germline CDR1 and CDR2: SGHTA and FQGTGA. The CDR3 is 14 residues long. Trimming removed 7 bases from V and 4 bases from J, with 11 bases in between. As DNA, the CDR3 is TGTGCCAGCATGCAGGGTTCCGGGGCCAACGTCCTGACTTTC. The encoded protein is CASMQGSGANVLTF.

This clonotype was seen many times. The chain is built from TRBV5-1 and TRBJ2-5, with TRBD2 matching 12 bases. Per germline, CDR1 SGHRS and CDR2 YFSETQ. CDR3 length: 18 amino acids. V dropped 0 bases and J dropped 4; count of bases not matched to a gene: 10. For the CDR3, the DNA is TGCGCCAGCAGCTTGGGGCGAAGACTAGCGGGAGAGGGAGAGACCCAGTACTTC. It is translated as CASSLGRRLAGEGETQYF.

This chain joins TRBV6-5 and TRBJ2-5; 13 positions agree with TRBD2. Trimming took 8 bases from V and 2 from J; bases not matched to a gene: 5. CDR3 length: 15 amino acids. The germline CDR1 and CDR2 sequences are MNHEY and SVGAGI. DNA of the CDR3: TGTGCCAGCGCCGGACTAGCGGGAGTGCAAGAGACCCAGTACTTC. The encoded protein is CASAGLAGVQETQYF.

This clonotype was detected only a few times. The rearrangement joins TRBV15 to TRBJ1-5; D gene ambiguous. The CDR3 length is 14 residues. Germline assignment: CDR1 LNHNV and CDR2 YYDKDF (reference sequence). With 3 bases removed from V and 0 bases from J, the gap between germline ends came to 6 bases. CDR3 loop: CATSSIASNQPQHF. CDR3 DNA: TGTGCCACCAGCAGCATAGCTAGCAATCAGCCCCAGCATTTT.

This chain uses TRBV6-1 with TRBJ1-5; a possible D gene is TRBD1 (6 bases). The CDR3 is 18 amino acids. Per the germline V gene, CDR1 is MNHNS and CDR2 is SASEGT. V lost 4 bases to trimming and J lost 0 bases, with 19 bases between them. CDR3 amino acids: CASSVDRRPSYSNQPQHF. The CDR3 DNA follows: TGTGCCAGCAGTGTCGACAGGAGACCTAGCTATAGCAATCAGCCCCAGCATTTT.

This clonotype came up a few times. This sequence joins TRBV4-2 and TRBJ2-1; 9 bases are a match to TRBD1. The CDR3 has 14 amino acids. V was clipped by 4 bases and J by 14 bases; unmatched bases: 12. Germline V CDR1 and CDR2: LGHNA, YNFKEQ. CDR3 sequence: CASSPSGQGSKKFF. The CDR3 DNA reads as TGTGCCAGCAGCCCTTCCGGACAGGGGAGTAAAAAGTTCTTC.

This clonotype was observed a few times. The chain couples TRBV4-3 to TRBJ2-1, with D uncertain. The better agreement between TRBJ2-7 and the DNA end casts doubt on the J call. Germline CDR1 is LGHNA and CDR2 is YSLEER. This CDR3 is built from 15 residues. The CDR3 reads CASSRLVSSYNEQYF. CDR3 sequence (DNA): TGCGCCAGCAGCCGTCTGGTTAGCTCCTACAATGAGCAGTACTTC.

This clonotype was counted ten times or more. V is TRBV27 and J is TRBJ1-2, with D perhaps matching TRBD1 (5 bases). CDR3 length equals 14 residues. Trimming took off 3 bases at V and 3 bases at J, with 11 bases between the two ends. Germline CDR1 MNHEY, CDR2 SMNVEV (reference sequence). For the CDR3, the DNA is TGTGCCAGCAGTTTGGGGCCCGGCCACTATGGCTACACCTTC. Encoded protein: CASSLGPGHYGYTF.

This rearrangement joins TRBV21-1 to TRBJ2-3; the listed D gene, TRBD1, was not tested against the DNA. TRBV21-1 represents a pseudogene. This CDR3 has 13 amino acids. CDR3 sequence: CASSRDHADTQYF. The DNA for the CDR3 is TGTGCCAGCAGTCGGGATCACGCTGATACGCAGTATTTT.

Turning to this clonotype: This sequence may be a read error, since a much larger clone differs from it by one base. V gene TRBV7-3 combines with J gene TRBJ1-6; TRBD1 agrees at 10 bases. Germline loops: CDR1 SGHTA, CDR2 FQGTGA. J gave up 9 bases and V 5 bases, and 4 bases lay outside the gene matches. This CDR3 spans 14 amino acids. CDR3: CASSVTGGRSPLHF. The DNA for the CDR3 is TGTGCCAGCAGCGTGACAGGGGGCCGTTCACCCCTCCACTTT.

The V and J genes are TRBV27 and TRBJ2-1; D could derive from TRBD1 or TRBD2 (5 bases each). The CDR3 has 13 residues. Trimming took 5 bases from V and 9 from J, leaving 14 bases between them. Germline V gene lookup returns CDR1 MNHEY and CDR2 SMNVEV (reference sequence). The CDR3 DNA reads TGTGCCAGCAGTACACAGCAGGGAGCTGAGCAGTTCTTC. Its protein is CASSTQQGAEQFF.

This clonotype showed up just a few times. The rearrangement joins TRBV6-2 or TRBV6-3 to TRBJ2-4; TRBD1 is a possible D gene (6 bases). TRBJ2-7 matches the DNA end more closely, so the J call is doubtful. Germline CDR1 and CDR2: MNHEY and SVGEGT. The CDR3 extends over 12 amino acids. The CDR3 sequence is CASSRTASEQYF. DNA of the CDR3: TGTGCCAGCAGCCGGACAGCGAGCGAGCAGTACTTC.

This clonotype has more than one count but fewer than ten. The rearrangement joins TRBV4-2 to TRBJ2-6, with a tentative D call TRBD2 (5 bases). The CDR3 sequence is 16 residues long. Trimming removed 0 bases from V and 0 bases from J, with 6 bases in between. Germline V gene data show CDR1 as LGHNA and CDR2 as YNFKEQ. The CDR3 sequence is CASSQERDSGANVLTF. The CDR3 DNA sequence: TGTGCCAGCAGCCAAGAACGGGACTCTGGGGCCAACGTCCTGACTTTC.

This clonotype was seen a handful of times. The chain links TRBV12-3 or TRBV12-4 to TRBJ1-2; D may be TRBD1 (5 bases). This CDR3 contains 16 residues. Deletions cut 0 bases from V and 0 bases from J, with 11 bases between. The CDR3 is CASSLAGQGPNYGYTF. Written as DNA, the CDR3 is TGTGCCAGCAGTTTAGCCGGGCAGGGCCCTAACTATGGCTACACCTTC.

V is TRBV5-1 and J is TRBJ2-3; 7 bases map to TRBD2. In germline, CDR1 is SGHRS, CDR2 YFSETQ. V was clipped by 9 bases and J by 2 bases; unmatched bases: 12. The CDR3 totals 15 residues. The CDR3 loop is CATARGGRTTDTQYF. In DNA, the CDR3 is TGCGCCACAGCACGGGGCGGGAGAACCACAGATACGCAGTATTTT.

J is TRBJ1-1 and V is TRBV3-1; D call uncertain. V dropped 1 base and J dropped 6 bases, with 9 bases sitting between them. In germline, CDR1 is LGHDT, CDR2 YNNKEL (reference sequence). This CDR3 contains 13 residues. The CDR3 sequence is CASSQVQVAEAFF. The DNA for the CDR3 is TGTGCCAGCAGCCAAGTTCAAGTCGCTGAAGCTTTCTTT.

Comment on this clonotype: A junction end diverges from the germline sequence, so it may reflect a read error. This chain connects TRBV20-1 to TRBJ1-6; D gene uncertain. There are 13 residues in the CDR3. The V gene's germline CDR1 is DFQATT and CDR2 SNEGSKA (reference sequence). The CDR3 loop reads CSVRVDDLSPLHF. In nucleotides, the CDR3 is TGCAGTGTTAGAGTTGACGACCTCTCACCCCTCCACTTT.